The entry below describes one T cell receptor beta chain. Its antigen remains undetermined. Base-call qualities are not available, and no considerably larger clone is one nucleotide away. Systemically healthy Caucasian individuals from Russia, 35 to 40 in total and aged about 6 to 90 years, were included as donors. Around 10 milliliters of peripheral blood were drawn from each donor into EDTA-treated Vacutainer tubes. Ficoll-Paque density-gradient centrifugation was used to isolate PBMCs, with at least 7 million per sample. Total RNA, at least 5.5 micrograms per sample, was extracted from PBMCs with Trizol reagent. For every donor, flow cytometry on a PBMC aliquot measured the percentage of naive CD45RAhigh/CD27high T cells. This sample is drawn from a study of blood T cells in healthy people across ages (dated by TCRdb to between 2014 and 2017). General notes on the study: Template switching captured roughly one uniquely barcoded TCR beta cDNA molecule per two T cells in model experiments. To avoid experimental bias, donors of different ages were spread randomly across the sequencing lanes. For two donors (one aged 18 to 30 and one aged 80 or older), the study analyzed two additional independent replicas of 1 million unique cDNA reads from the same blood draw. Age-related changes in TCR beta repertoire diversity were measured in the study by deep sequencing normalized with unique cDNA molecular identifiers. The donors were divided into four age groups: young (average around 16 years), middle-aged (around 37), aged (around 59) and long-lived (roughly 88).

V sheds 3 bases and J sheds 8 bases, leaving 14 bases between their ends. The CDR3 starts with the cysteine, ends with the phenylalanine, and has 13 residues. The only DNA kept is the CDR3, 39 bases in frame from the first base. The CDR1 and CDR2 encoded by the germline V gene are SQVTM and ANQGSEA. General findings and caveats noted by the study authors: Because profiling used bulk unsorted PBMCs, naive and antigen-experienced compartments could not be compared conclusively. As age increased, observed TCR beta diversity per million T cells dropped in a roughly linear way, and a significant reduction was already evident by age 40. Total diversity estimates from one million sequenced T cells were considered lower bounds and underestimates. Donor CMV infection status was unknown, potentially confounding age-related changes in expanded clonotypes. Compared with the aged group, more naive CD4+ T cells, fewer expanded clones and increased TCR diversity were shown by the long-lived group, suggesting age selection. There was a strong correlation between observed TCR beta diversity and the percentage of naive T cells measured by flow cytometry.

The receptor library was made with 5' RACE. The sequencer listed for this sample is Illumina HiSeq 2500. The second PCR ran for roughly 6 to 11 cycles and used a J-beta primer mix along with a sample-barcoded 5' primer. A template-switch 5' adaptor carrying 12 random nucleotides introduced a unique molecular identifier onto each TCR beta cDNA molecule. Each sample yielded at least 2.5 million CDR3-containing paired-end reads. All of the RNA was converted into first-strand cDNA using the Mint cDNA synthesis kit, with a TRBC-specific oligonucleotide serving as the primer. After uracil-DNA glycosylase treatment, a first 18-cycle PCR used universal primers M1SS and BC2_uni_R on all cDNA. As for the original processing: Each sample was normalized by randomly selecting 1 million high-quality reads, each carrying a distinct molecular identifier. Reads sharing molecular identifiers were discarded rather than binned into consensus sequences. MiTCR, with a Q25 quality threshold and the strictest error-elimination algorithm, was used for CDR3 identification, clonotype clustering and error correction. A nonparametric unseen species model with Euler transformation was used to estimate a lower bound on total TCR beta diversity. Through fastp at Q25 and MiXCR, TCRdb rebuilt clones from the public reads, retaining in-frame beta chains. CDR3 protein sequences are deduplicated, and each keeps its most common genes and DNA. In this record, the V and J calls reflect TCRdb's handling and not the investigators' own analysis. Within this sample are some 1 million distinct CDR3 sequences, with more than 40% of them counted one time only. The ten largest clones take up over 15% of the sample.

The source is a woman in her sixties in good health. Sequencing was done on a sample of blood. Here the chain combines TRBV29-1 and TRBJ2-1; there is no confident call for the D gene. The DNA sequence is as follows: TGCAGCGTTGATTTAGGGTCGTGGGATGAGCAGTTCTTC. Translated, this gives CSVDLGSWDEQFF.